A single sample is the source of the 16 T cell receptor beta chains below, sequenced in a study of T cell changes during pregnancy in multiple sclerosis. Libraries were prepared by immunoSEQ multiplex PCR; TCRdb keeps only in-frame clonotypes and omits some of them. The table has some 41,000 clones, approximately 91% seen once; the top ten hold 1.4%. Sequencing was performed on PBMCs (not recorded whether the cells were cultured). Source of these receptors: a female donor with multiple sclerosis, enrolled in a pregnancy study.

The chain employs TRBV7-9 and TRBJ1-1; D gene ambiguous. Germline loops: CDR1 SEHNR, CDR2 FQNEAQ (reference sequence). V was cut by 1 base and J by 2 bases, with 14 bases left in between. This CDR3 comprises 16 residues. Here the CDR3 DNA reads TGTGCCAGCAGCTTAGGATTCGGAGGACCTAACACTGAAGCTTTCTTT. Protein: CASSLGFGGPNTEAFF.

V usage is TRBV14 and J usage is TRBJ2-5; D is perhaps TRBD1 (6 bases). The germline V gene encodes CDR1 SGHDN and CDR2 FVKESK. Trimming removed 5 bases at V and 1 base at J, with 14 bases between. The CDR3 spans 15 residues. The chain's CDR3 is CASSKRGGFQETQYF. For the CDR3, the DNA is TGTGCCAGCAGCAAAAGAGGGGGATTCCAAGAGACCCAGTACTTC.

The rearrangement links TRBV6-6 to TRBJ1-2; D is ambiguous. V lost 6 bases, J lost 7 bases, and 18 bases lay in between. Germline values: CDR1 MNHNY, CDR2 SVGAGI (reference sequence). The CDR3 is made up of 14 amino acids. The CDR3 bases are TGTGCCAGCAGCTCCACCCGAAACAGTGGTGGCTACACCTTC. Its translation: CASSSTRNSGGYTF.

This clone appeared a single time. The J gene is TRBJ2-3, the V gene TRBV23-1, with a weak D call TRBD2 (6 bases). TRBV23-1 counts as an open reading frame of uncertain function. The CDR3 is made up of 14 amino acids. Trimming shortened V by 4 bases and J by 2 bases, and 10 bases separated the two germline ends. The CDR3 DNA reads TGCGCCAGCAGTCTTTGGGGGGACACAGATACGCAGTATTTT. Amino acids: CASSLWGDTDTQYF.

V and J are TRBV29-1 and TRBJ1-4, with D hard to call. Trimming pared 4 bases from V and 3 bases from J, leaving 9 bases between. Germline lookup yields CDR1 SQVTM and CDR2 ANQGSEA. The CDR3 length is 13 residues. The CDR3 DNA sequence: TGCAGCGTTGTTAGGGCCTCTAATGAAAAACTGTTTTTT. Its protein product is CSVVRASNEKLFF.

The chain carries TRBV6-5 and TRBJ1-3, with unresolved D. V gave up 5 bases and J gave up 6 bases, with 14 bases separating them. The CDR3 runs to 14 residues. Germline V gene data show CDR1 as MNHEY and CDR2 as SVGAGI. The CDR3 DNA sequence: TGTGCCAGCAGTGTGGGCCTCATCGAAAACACCATATATTTT. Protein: CASSVGLIENTIYF.

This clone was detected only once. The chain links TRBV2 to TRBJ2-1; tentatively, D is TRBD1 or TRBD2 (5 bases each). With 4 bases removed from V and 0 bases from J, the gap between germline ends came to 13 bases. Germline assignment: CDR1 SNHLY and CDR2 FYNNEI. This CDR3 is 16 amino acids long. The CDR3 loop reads CASSGQRSSSYNEQFF. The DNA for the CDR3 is TGTGCCAGCAGTGGACAGCGGTCGAGCTCCTACAATGAGCAGTTCTTC.

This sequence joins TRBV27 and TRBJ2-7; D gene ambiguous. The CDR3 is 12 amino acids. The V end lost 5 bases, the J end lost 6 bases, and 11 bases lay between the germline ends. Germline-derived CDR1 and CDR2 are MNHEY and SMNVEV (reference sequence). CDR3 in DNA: TGTGCCAGCAGTCCAGACATTAGCGAGCAGTACTTC. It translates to CASSPDISEQYF.

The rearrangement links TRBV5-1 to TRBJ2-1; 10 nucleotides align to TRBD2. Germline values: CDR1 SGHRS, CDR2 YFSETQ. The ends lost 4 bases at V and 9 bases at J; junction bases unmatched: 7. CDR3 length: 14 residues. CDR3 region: CASSERTSGPEQFF. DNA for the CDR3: TGCGCCAGCAGCGAAAGGACTAGCGGTCCTGAGCAGTTCTTC.

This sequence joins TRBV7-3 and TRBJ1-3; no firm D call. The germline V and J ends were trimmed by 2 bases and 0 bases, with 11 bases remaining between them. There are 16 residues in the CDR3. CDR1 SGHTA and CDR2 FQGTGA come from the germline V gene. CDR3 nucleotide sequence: TGTGCCAGCAGCTTAGGGCCTGTCAGCTCTGGAAACACCATATATTTT. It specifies CASSLGPVSSGNTIYF.

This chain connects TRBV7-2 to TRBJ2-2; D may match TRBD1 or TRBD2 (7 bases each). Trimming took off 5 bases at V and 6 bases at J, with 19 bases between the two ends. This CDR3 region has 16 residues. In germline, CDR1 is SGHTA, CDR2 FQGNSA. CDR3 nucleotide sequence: TGTGCCAGCAGCCTCCAGGGGGGGGTGTATTCCGGGGAGCTGTTTTTT. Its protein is CASSLQGGVYSGELFF.

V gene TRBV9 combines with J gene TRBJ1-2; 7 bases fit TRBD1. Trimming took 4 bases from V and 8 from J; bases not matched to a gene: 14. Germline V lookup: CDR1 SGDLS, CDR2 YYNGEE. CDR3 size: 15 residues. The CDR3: CASSRDSGTLEGYTF. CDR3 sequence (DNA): TGTGCCAGCAGCCGGGACAGCGGAACCCTCGAGGGCTACACCTTC. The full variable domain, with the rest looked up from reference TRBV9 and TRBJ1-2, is DSGVTQTPKHLITATGQRVTLRCSPRSGDLSVYWYQQSLDQGLQFLIQYYNGEERAKGNILERFSAQQFPDLHSELNLSSLELGDSALYFCASSRDSGTLEGYTFGSGTRLTVV.

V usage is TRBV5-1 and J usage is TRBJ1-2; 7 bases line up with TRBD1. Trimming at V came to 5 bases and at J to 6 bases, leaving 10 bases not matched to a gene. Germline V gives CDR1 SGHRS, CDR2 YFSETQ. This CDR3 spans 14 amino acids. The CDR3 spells CASSLGQVRDGYTF. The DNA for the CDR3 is TGCGCCAGCAGTCTTGGACAGGTTAGGGATGGCTACACCTTC.

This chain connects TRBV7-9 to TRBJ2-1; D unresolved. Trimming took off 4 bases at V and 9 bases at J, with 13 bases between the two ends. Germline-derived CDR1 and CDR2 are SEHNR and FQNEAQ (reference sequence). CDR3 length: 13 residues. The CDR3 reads CASSSSEPGEQFF. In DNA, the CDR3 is TGTGCCAGCAGCTCGTCAGAGCCGGGTGAGCAGTTCTTC.

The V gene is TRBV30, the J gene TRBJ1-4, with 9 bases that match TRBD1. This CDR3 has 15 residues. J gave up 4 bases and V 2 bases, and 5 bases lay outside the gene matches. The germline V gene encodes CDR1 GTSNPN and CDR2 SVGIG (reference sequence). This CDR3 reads CAWSRGTGINEKLFF. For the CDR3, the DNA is TGTGCCTGGAGTCGCGGGACAGGGATTAATGAAAAACTGTTTTTT.

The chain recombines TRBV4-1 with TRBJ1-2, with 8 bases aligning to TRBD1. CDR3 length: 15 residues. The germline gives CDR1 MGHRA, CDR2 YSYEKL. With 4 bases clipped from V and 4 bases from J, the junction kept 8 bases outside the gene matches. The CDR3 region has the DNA TGCGCCAGCAGCCCGCAGGACAGGGAACCCTATGGCTACACCTTC. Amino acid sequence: CASSPQDREPYGYTF.